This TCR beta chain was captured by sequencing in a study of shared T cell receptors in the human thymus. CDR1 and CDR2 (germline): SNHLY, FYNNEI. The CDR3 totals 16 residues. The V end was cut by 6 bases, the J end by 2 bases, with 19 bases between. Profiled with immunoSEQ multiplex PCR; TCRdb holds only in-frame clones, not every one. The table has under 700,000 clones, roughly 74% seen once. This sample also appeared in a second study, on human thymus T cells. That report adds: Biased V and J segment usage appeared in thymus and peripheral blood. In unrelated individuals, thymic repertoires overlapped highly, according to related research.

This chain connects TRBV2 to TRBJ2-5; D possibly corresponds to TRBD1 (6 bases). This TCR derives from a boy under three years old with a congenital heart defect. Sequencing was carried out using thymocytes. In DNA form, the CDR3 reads TGTGCCAGCAGGGAAAACCGGGACATTAATCAAGAGACCCAGTACTTC. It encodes CASRENRDINQETQYF.